Presented here are 18 T cell receptor beta chains from one specimen sequenced in a study of response to subunit inactivated influenza vaccine. MiXCR, applied by TCRdb to the RT-PCR reads, yields one record per CDR3 protein. Found here are a few hundred thousand distinct CDR3 sequences, approximately 10% of them singletons; the top ten hold over 9.5%. This specimen was PBMCs from blood, taken roughly 45 days after vaccination. Receptors were obtained from a man aged 45-60 years who received an inactivated influenza vaccine.

This clonotype came up a few times. V gene TRBV15 combines with J gene TRBJ2-3, with D maybe TRBD1 (6 bases). Per germline, CDR1 LNHNV and CDR2 YYDKDF (reference sequence). The V end lost 0 bases, the J end lost 1 base, and 17 bases lay between the germline ends. The CDR3 is 18 residues long. The CDR3 DNA follows: TGTGCCACCAGCAGAGATACAGGCAGGGGATGGGGCACAGATACGCAGTATTTT. As protein: CATSRDTGRGWGTDTQYF.

The chain carries TRBV3-1 and TRBJ2-5, with 14 bases identical to TRBD2. The trim removed 1 base at V and 5 bases at J, leaving 15 bases unmatched. Germline V gene sequence: CDR1 LGHDT, CDR2 YNNKEL (reference sequence). This CDR3 comprises 20 residues. DNA of the CDR3: TGTGCCAGCAGCCAAGTTGCCGGTTTGACTAGCGGGAGGGCCTTGGAGACCCAGTACTTC. Its translation is CASSQVAGLTSGRALETQYF.

This clonotype was counted between two and nine times. The J gene is TRBJ2-7, the V gene TRBV10-3; 7 bases match TRBD1. This CDR3 region has 15 residues. The germline CDR1 and CDR2 sequences are ENHRY and SYGVKD. The trim removed 2 bases at V and 0 bases at J, leaving 4 bases unmatched. CDR3 protein: CAISEGTVSSYEQYF. As DNA, the CDR3 is TGTGCCATCAGTGAGGGGACAGTGAGCTCCTACGAGCAGTACTTC.

This clonotype was counted many times. The chain recombines TRBV7-2 with TRBJ2-3; a possible D gene is TRBD2 (7 bases). CDR1 SGHTA and CDR2 FQGNSA come from the germline V gene. This CDR3 is 11 amino acids long. Trimming pared 8 bases from V and 9 bases from J, leaving 12 bases between. Here the CDR3 DNA reads TGTGCCAGCCAGGGGAGGGGCACGCAGTATTTT. Amino acids: CASQGRGTQYF.

This chain links TRBV12-3 or TRBV12-4 with TRBJ1-3; 7 nucleotides agree with TRBD1. The length of the CDR3 is 17 residues. V dropped 5 bases and J dropped 4; count of bases not matched to a gene: 14. The CDR3 loop reads CASSPLRDRFGGNTIYF. The CDR3 DNA sequence: TGTGCCAGCAGTCCACTCCGGGACAGATTCGGGGGAAACACCATATATTTT.

In this sample, this clonotype turned up a few times. The V gene is TRBV6-2 or TRBV6-3, the J gene TRBJ2-3; D unclear. The germline V and J ends were trimmed by 7 bases and 0 bases, with 11 bases remaining between them. The CDR3 contains 14 residues. The germline CDR1 and CDR2 sequences are MNHEY and SVGEGT. The CDR3 sequence: CASKLTISTDTQYF. The CDR3, as DNA: TGTGCCAGCAAGTTGACAATTAGCACAGATACGCAGTATTTT.

This clonotype was counted between two and nine times. J is TRBJ1-1 and V is TRBV9; D is possibly TRBD1 (6 bases). Germline CDR1 and CDR2: SGDLS and YYNGEE. This CDR3 has 13 residues. Trimming removed 0 bases at V and 3 bases at J, with 6 bases between. The CDR3 DNA is TGTGCCAGCAGCGTAGAGGGGGACACTGAAGCTTTCTTT. Translation: CASSVEGDTEAFF.

This chain joins TRBV12-5 and TRBJ2-1, with TRBD2 matching 10 bases. The CDR3 has 16 residues. CDR1 is LGHNT and CDR2 is FRNRAP in the germline V gene. With 5 bases clipped from V and 8 bases from J, the junction kept 12 bases outside the gene matches. For the CDR3, the DNA is TGTGCTAGTGGTCTAGGACTAGCGGTATTAGTCCATGAGCAGTTCTTC. It yields the protein CASGLGLAVLVHEQFF.

This clonotype was observed a handful of times. J is TRBJ2-6 and V is TRBV2; D is perhaps TRBD2 (6 bases). Germline V gene lookup returns CDR1 SNHLY and CDR2 FYNNEI. Trimming removed 3 bases from V and 0 bases from J, with 27 bases in between. CDR3 length: 22 amino acids. This CDR3 is CASSERGGRAVLALSGANVLTF. The DNA for the CDR3 is TGTGCCAGCAGTGAGCGGGGTGGCCGGGCCGTTCTAGCCCTCTCTGGGGCCAACGTCCTGACTTTC. The full variable domain, completed using reference TRBV2 and TRBJ2-6, is EPEVTQTPSHQVTQMGQEVILRCVPISNHLYFYWYRQILGQKVEFLVSFYNNEISEKSEIFDDQFSVERPDGSNFTLKIRSTKLEDSAMYFCASSERGGRAVLALSGANVLTFGAGSRLTVL.

This clonotype has only a few counts. In DNA, the CDR3 is TGCAGTGCTGACTTGGGACTTTTCCGGGAGCAGTACTTC. Translated, it gives CSADLGLFREQYF. The J gene is TRBJ2-7, the V gene TRBV20-1; D is possibly TRBD2 (6 bases). V was cut by 5 bases and J by 7 bases, with 18 bases left in between. The CDR3 contains 13 residues. Germline CDR1 and CDR2: DFQATT and SNEGSKA (reference sequence).

This clonotype occurred many times. This chain links TRBV29-1 with TRBJ2-7; 7 bases fit TRBD2. After removal of 4 bases from V and 1 base from J, the junction contained 4 bases not matched to a gene. The CDR3 has 13 residues. Germline CDR1 and CDR2: SQVTM and ANQGSEA. The chain's CDR3 is CSVVGGSSYEQYF. CDR3 coding DNA: TGCAGCGTTGTTGGCGGGAGTTCCTACGAGCAGTACTTC.

The genes are TRBV6-5 and TRBJ2-3, with 8 bases aligning to TRBD2. The CDR3 runs 16 residues. With 2 bases clipped from V and 2 bases from J, the junction kept 6 bases outside the gene matches. Germline CDR1 MNHEY, CDR2 SVGAGI. For the CDR3, the DNA is TGTGCCAGCAGTTACCGACGTAGCGGGGACACAGATACGCAGTATTTT. This codes for CASSYRRSGDTDTQYF.

Many counts were recorded for this clonotype. The V gene is TRBV7-2, the J gene TRBJ1-1; TRBD1 matches 8 bases. This CDR3 spans 14 amino acids. Trimming cost V 3 bases and J 10 bases; bases outside gene matches: 10. Germline V CDR1 and CDR2: SGHTA, FQGNSA. CDR3 sequence reads: CASSFRDRTRVAFF. CDR3 DNA sequence: TGTGCCAGCAGCTTTCGGGACAGGACGAGGGTAGCTTTCTTT. The variable domain in full, completed from reference TRBV7-2 and TRBJ1-1, reads GAGVSQSPSNKVTEKGKDVELRCDPISGHTALYWYRQSLGQGLEFLIYFQGNSAPDKSGLPSDRFSAERTGGSVSTLTIQRTQQEDSAVYLCASSFRDRTRVAFFGQGTRLTVV.

In this sample, this clonotype turned up once. For the CDR3, the DNA is TGTGCCAGCAGCTTAGGGACAGATGAAGCTTTCTTT. It translates to CASSLGTDEAFF. The chain combines TRBV7-9 with TRBJ1-1; a weak D match, TRBD1 (6 bases). The CDR3 is 12 residues long. The germline V gene encodes CDR1 SEHNR and CDR2 FQNEAQ (reference sequence). Trimming left V 1 base short and J 7 bases short, with 7 bases between.

In its sample, this clonotype was seen a few times. The chain uses TRBV10-3 and TRBJ2-5, with 13 bases matching TRBD2. The CDR3 runs to 17 residues. V shed 8 bases and J 7 bases; nucleotides not matched to a gene: 16. The germline V gene encodes CDR1 ENHRY and CDR2 SYGVKD. The CDR3 sequence: CAIGDTPGLAGRVTQYF. In DNA, the CDR3 is TGTGCCATCGGCGACACTCCGGGACTAGCGGGAAGGGTGACCCAGTACTTC.

This clonotype has at least ten counts. The rearrangement links TRBV11-1 to TRBJ2-1, with TRBD1 matching 12 bases. The CDR3 has 20 residues. With 6 bases clipped from V and 2 bases from J, the junction kept 17 bases outside the gene matches. Per the germline V gene, CDR1 is SGHAT and CDR2 is FQDESV (reference sequence). Here the CDR3 reads CASRGQGAQFGGGTYNEQFF. In DNA form, the CDR3 reads TGTGCCAGCAGGGGACAGGGGGCTCAATTTGGGGGAGGTACCTACAATGAGCAGTTCTTC.

This clonotype was observed at least ten times. This sequence joins TRBV12-3 or TRBV12-4 and TRBJ2-1, with 12 bases lining up with TRBD2. V shed 6 bases, J shed 2 bases, and the junction held 8 bases outside the gene matches. The CDR3 contains 17 residues. CDR3 in amino acids: CASSWRLAGVTYNEQFF. The CDR3, as DNA: TGTGCCAGCAGCTGGAGACTAGCGGGAGTGACCTACAATGAGCAGTTCTTC.

The rearrangement links TRBV5-5 to TRBJ2-7; 10 bases fit TRBD1. CDR1 is SGHKS and CDR2 is YYEKEE in the germline V gene (reference sequence). The CDR3 length is 16 residues. V gave up 4 bases and J gave up 0 bases; unmatched junction bases: 7. Written as DNA, the CDR3 is TGTGCCAGCAGCACCCGACAGGGGGCCCTCTCCTACGAGCAGTACTTC. The encoded protein is CASSTRQGALSYEQYF.